The clone carrying this TCR beta chain was seen only a few times. Per the study methods: For nucleated cells, counts were estimated from reference gene primer amplification. Here immunoSEQ multiplex PCR was the method, and the copy in TCRdb shows in-frame clones only, minus some. V, J and clone size are taken as reported in that table, and D and trimming were inferred from the DNA itself. The table records roughly 180,000 clones, roughly 85% of them present only once. The source of the sample is a study of blood T cell repertoires in COVID-19. Overall study: Sites across the United States, Italy and Spain contributed samples from acute and convalescent COVID-19. Nucleic acid was either cDNA or gDNA, and it came from T cells, B-cell-depleted T cells, or PBMCs.

The CDR3 consists of 15 residues. The germline gives CDR1 KGHSH, CDR2 LQKENI. The V gene end was trimmed by 7 bases and the J gene end by 7 bases; junction bases not matched to a gene: 11. This chain joins TRBV18 and TRBJ1-4; 8 bases are shared with TRBD1. This sequence was found in a woman aged 30 to 39 with acute or convalescent COVID-19. The sample taken for sequencing was peripheral blood. DNA for the CDR3: TGTGCCAGCTGCTGGGTGGGGACAGGAGTTGAAAAACTGTTTTTT. Translated: CASCWVGTGVEKLFF.